This T cell receptor (beta chain) was captured in a study of human T cells and chemical hapten exposure. The CDR3 has 13 residues. From germline, CDR1 is SNHLY and CDR2 FYNNEI. V was trimmed by 8 bases and J by 0 bases, leaving 8 bases between them. Library construction involved attaching unique molecular identifiers to individual cDNA molecules, which allowed quantitative, reproducible TCR counting. MiXCR, run by TCRdb on the RACE reads, gives a single entry per CDR3 protein. The sample has about 110,000 distinct CDR3 sequences; roughly a tenth are singletons. This clonotype was detected a few times. Stated time point: patch test 2, 6 weeks after DPC sensitization. Treatment noted: therapeutic diphenylcyclopropenone sensitization with weekly scalp DPC. Extraction of total RNA was performed on unfractionated whole blood.

This sequence was found in a woman in her 40s with alopecia areata. Some clones in this sample may be carry-over from other donors' samples. The chain employs TRBV2 and TRBJ1-5; D remains ambiguous. The specimen comprised whole blood, sampled in connection with sensitization to the hapten diphenylcyclopropenone (DPC). The CDR3 loop reads CASGPDSNQPQHF. CDR3 DNA: TGTGCCAGCGGTCCGGATAGCAATCAGCCCCAGCATTTT.